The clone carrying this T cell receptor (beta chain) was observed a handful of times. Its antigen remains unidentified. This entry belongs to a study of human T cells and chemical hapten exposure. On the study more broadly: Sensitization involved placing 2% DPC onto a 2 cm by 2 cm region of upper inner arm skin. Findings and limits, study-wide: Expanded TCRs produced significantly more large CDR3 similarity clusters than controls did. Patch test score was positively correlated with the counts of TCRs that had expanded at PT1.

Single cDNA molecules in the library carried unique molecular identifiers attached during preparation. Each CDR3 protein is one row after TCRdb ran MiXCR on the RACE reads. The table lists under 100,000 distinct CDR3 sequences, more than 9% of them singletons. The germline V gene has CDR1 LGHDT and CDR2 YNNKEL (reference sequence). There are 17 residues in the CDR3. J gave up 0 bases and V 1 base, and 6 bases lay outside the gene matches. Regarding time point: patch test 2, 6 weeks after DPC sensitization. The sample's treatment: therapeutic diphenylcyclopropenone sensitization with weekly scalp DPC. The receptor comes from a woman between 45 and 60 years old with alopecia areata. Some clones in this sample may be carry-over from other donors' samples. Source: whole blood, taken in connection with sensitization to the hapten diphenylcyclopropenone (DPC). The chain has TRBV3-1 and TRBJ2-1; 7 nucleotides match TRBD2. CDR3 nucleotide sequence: TGTGCCAGCAGCCAAGTTACGGGAGGAAGCTCCTACAATGAGCAGTTCTTC. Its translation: CASSQVTGGSSYNEQFF.